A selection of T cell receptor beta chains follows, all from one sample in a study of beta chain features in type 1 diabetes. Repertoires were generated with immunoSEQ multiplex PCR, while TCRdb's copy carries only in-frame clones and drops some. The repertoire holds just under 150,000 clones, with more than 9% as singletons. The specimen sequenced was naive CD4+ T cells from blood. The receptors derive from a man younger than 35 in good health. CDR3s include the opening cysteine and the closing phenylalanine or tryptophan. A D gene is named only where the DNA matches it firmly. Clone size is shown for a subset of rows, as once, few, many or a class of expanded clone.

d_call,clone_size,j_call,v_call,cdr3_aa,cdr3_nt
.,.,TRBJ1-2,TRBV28,CASRRRGNDYGYTF,TGTGCCAGCAGAAGGAGGGGAAACGACTATGGCTACACCTTC
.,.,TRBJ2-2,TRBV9,CASSVVGDAGELFF,TGTGCCAGCAGCGTAGTAGGGGATGCCGGGGAGCTGTTTTTT
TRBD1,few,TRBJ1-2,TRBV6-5,CASSYDRGVGYTF,TGTGCCAGCAGTTACGACAGGGGAGTTGGCTACACCTTC
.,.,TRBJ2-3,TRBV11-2,CASSLDRHTDTQYF,TGTGCCAGCAGCTTAGACAGGCACACAGATACGCAGTATTTT
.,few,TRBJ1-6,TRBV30,CAWTPRGGPYNSPLHF,TGTGCCTGGACCCCTCGGGGGGGCCCTTATAATTCACCCCTCCACTTT
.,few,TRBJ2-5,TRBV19,CASNQGSETQYF,TGTGCCAGTAACCAGGGGTCGGAGACCCAGTACTTC
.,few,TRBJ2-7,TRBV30,CAWADSYEQYF,TGTGCCTGGGCGGACAGCTACGAGCAGTACTTC
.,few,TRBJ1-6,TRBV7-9,CASSRHRDKNSPLHF,TGTGCCAGCAGCCGACACCGGGACAAGAATTCACCCCTCCACTTT
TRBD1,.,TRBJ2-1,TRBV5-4,CASSLRDRGHEQFF,TGTGCCAGCAGCCTCCGGGACAGGGGACATGAGCAGTTCTTC
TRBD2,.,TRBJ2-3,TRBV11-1,CASSRRGLEGYF,TGTGCCAGCAGTCGGCGGGGACTAGAAGGATATTTT
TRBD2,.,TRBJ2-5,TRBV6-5,CASRPIAGAQETQYF,TGTGCCAGCAGACCTATAGCGGGGGCCCAAGAGACCCAGTACTTC